This T cell receptor beta chain stems from a study of cytomegalovirus exposure and HLA in healthy donors. Study results and limitations: HLA alleles were associated with 15,000 to 20,000 TCR beta sequences in a later analysis at 0.05 false discovery rate. V- and J-gene trimming of TCR beta was linked (in a later analysis) to a missense DCLRE1C variant.

From germline, CDR1 is PRHDT and CDR2 FYEKMQ (reference sequence). The CDR3 runs to 17 residues. Trimming took 1 base from V and 3 from J, leaving 18 bases between them. The PCR was carried out with 60 Vbeta primers and 13 Jbeta primers. Measured with immunoSEQ multiplex PCR; TCRdb has only the in-frame clones, and not every one. The sample has 200,000 to 250,000 clones; almost 80% are singletons. This clone occurred a few times. As yet, its antigen is unknown. Sequenced material: PBMCs. The receptor's source is a male donor in good health and CMV-seronegative. The rearrangement links TRBV13 to TRBJ1-1; weak D call: TRBD1 (6 bases). CDR3 in amino acids: CASSLATTGLQDTEAFF. The CDR3, as DNA: TGTGCCAGCAGCTTAGCTACTACAGGGTTGCAGGACACTGAAGCTTTCTTT.